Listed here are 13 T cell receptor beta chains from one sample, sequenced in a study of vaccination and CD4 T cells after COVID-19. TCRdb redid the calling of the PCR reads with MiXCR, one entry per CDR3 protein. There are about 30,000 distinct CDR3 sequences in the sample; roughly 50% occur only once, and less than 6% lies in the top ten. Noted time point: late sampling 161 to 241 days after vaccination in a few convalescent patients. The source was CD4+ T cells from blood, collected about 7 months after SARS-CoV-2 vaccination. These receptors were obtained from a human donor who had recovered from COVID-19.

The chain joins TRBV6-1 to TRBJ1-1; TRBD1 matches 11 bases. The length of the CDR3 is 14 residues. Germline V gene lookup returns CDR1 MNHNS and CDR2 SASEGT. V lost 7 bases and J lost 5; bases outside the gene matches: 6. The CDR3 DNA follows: TGTGCCAGCACCCGGACAGGGGGCCTGACTGAAGCTTTCTTT. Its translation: CASTRTGGLTEAFF.

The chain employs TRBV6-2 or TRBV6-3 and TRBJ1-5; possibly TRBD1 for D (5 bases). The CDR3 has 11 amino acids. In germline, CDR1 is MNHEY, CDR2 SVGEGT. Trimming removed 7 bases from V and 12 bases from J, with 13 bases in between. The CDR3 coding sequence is TGTGCCAGCACCCACGGGGCAGTCCAGCATTTT. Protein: CASTHGAVQHF.

The CDR3 nucleotides read TGTGCCAGAAGCTTGTCTCGGGAGGGGGACGAGACCCAGTACTTC. Translation gives CARSLSREGDETQYF. This chain connects TRBV5-3 to TRBJ2-5, with TRBD2 identical over 8 bases. TRBV5-3 is classed as an ORF, of uncertain function. The CDR3 runs to 15 residues. Trimming took 1 base from V and 5 from J; bases not matched to a gene: 7.

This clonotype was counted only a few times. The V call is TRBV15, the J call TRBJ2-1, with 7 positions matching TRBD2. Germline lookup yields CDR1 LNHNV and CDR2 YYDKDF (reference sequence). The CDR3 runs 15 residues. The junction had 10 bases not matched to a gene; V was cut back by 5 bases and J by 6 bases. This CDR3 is CATSGEPGLINEQFF. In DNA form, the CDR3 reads TGTGCCACCAGCGGGGAGCCGGGACTAATCAATGAGCAGTTCTTC.

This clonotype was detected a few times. In DNA form, the CDR3 reads TGCAGTGCCAGTGGAGATACGCAGTATTTT. Its translation is CSASGDTQYF. The chain carries TRBV20-1 and TRBJ2-3, with no clear D. This CDR3 contains 10 residues. Germline V gene sequence: CDR1 DFQATT, CDR2 SNEGSKA (reference sequence). The V end was cut by 6 bases, the J end by 5 bases, with 6 bases between.

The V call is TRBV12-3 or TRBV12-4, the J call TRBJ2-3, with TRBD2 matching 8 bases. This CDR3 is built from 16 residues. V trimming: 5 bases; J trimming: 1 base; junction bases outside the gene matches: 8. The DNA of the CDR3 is TGTGCCAGCAGTCCAACCCGGGAGGGGGGCACAGATACGCAGTATTTT. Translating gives CASSPTREGGTDTQYF.

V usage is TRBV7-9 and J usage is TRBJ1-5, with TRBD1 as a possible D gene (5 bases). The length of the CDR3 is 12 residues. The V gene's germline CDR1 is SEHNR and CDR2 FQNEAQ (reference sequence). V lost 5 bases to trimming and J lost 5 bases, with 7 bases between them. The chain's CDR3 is CASSRDYQPQHF. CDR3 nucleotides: TGTGCCAGCAGCCGGGACTATCAGCCCCAGCATTTT.

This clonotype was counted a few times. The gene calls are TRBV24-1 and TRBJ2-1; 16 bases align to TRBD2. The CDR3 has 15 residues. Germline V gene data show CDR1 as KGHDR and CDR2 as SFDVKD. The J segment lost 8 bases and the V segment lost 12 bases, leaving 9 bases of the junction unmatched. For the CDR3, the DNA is TGTGCCTCGTCCGGGACTAGCGGGAGGGCCGATGAGCAGTTCTTC. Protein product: CASSGTSGRADEQFF.

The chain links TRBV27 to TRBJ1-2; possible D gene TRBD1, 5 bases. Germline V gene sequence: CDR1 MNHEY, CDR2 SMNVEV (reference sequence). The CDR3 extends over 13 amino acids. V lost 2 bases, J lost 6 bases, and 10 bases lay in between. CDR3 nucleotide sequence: TGTGCCAGCAGTTTAAAGGGGTGGCATGGCTACACCTTC. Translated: CASSLKGWHGYTF.

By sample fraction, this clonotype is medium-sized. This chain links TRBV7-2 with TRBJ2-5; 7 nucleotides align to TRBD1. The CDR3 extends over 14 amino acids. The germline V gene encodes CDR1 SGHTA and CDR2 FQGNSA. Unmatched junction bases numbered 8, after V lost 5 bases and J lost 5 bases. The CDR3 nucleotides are TGTGCCAGCAGCCGACAGGGATTGCTGGAGACCCAGTACTTC. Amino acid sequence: CASSRQGLLETQYF.

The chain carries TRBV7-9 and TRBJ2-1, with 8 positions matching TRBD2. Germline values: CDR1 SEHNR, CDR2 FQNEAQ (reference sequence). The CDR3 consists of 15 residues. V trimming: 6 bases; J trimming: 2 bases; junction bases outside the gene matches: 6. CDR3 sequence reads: CASSRLAPTYNEQFF. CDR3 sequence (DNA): TGTGCCAGCAGTCGACTAGCGCCCACCTACAATGAGCAGTTCTTC.

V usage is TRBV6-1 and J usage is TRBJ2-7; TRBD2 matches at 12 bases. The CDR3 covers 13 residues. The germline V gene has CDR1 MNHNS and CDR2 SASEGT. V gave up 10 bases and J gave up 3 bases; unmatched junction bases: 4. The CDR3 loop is CATWTSGIYEQYF. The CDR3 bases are TGTGCCACTTGGACTAGCGGGATCTACGAGCAGTACTTC.

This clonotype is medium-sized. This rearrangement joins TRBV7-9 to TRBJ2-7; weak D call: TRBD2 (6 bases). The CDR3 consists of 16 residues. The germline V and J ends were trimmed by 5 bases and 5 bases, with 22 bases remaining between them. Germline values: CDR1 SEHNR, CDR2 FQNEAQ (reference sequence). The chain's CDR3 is CASSHTTGRKIDEQYF. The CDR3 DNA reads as TGTGCCAGCAGCCACACCACTGGGAGGAAGATCGACGAGCAGTACTTC.